The 10 T cell receptor beta chains given below trace back to one sample, sequenced in a study of T cell changes during pregnancy in multiple sclerosis. Assay used: immunoSEQ multiplex PCR; TCRdb lists only in-frame clones, some missing. The sample yields 81,000 or so clones, about 90% seen once. Sequencing used PBMCs, obtained in the first trimester of pregnancy. These receptors originate from a female donor in good health, serving as a control in a pregnancy study. Some clones in this sample may be carry-over from other donors' samples.

The chain carries TRBV7-8 and TRBJ2-7; tentatively, D is TRBD2 (5 bases). Per the germline V gene, CDR1 is SGHVS and CDR2 is FQNEAQ. Trimming took 4 bases from V and 6 from J, leaving 7 bases between them. CDR3 length equals 11 residues. As DNA, the CDR3 is TGTGCCAGCAGCTCCGGACTCGAGCAGTACTTC. Amino acid sequence: CASSSGLEQYF.

The CDR3 region is CASSFDRNYGYTF. The CDR3 DNA follows: TGCGCCAGCAGCTTTGACAGGAACTATGGCTACACCTTC. The J gene is TRBJ1-2, the V gene TRBV5-1; a weak D match, TRBD1 (6 bases). Trimming removed 2 bases from V and 2 bases from J, with 7 bases in between. CDR3 size: 13 residues. Germline V CDR1 and CDR2: SGHRS, YFSETQ.

V gene TRBV28 combines with J gene TRBJ2-5, with 7 positions matching TRBD1. V lost 6 bases to trimming and J lost 5 bases; unmatched junction nucleotides: 12. Germline assignment: CDR1 MDHEN and CDR2 SYDVKM. There are 15 residues in the CDR3. CDR3 DNA sequence: TGTGCCAGCAGCCCCAGGGGGACGGGTCCGGAGACCCAGTACTTC. This sequence encodes CASSPRGTGPETQYF. Together with reference TRBV28 and TRBJ2-5, the CDR3 gives the full variable domain: DVKVTQSSRYLVKRTGEKVFLECVQDMDHENMFWYRQDPGLGLRLIYFSYDVKMKEKGDIPEGYSVSREKKERFSLILESASTNQTSMYLCASSPRGTGPETQYFGPGTRLLVL.

V is TRBV14 and J is TRBJ1-1; D is perhaps TRBD1 (5 bases). Trimming left V 0 bases short and J 0 bases short, with 11 bases between. CDR1 SGHDN and CDR2 FVKESK come from the germline V gene. CDR3 length equals 16 residues. The CDR3 DNA is TGTGCCAGCAGCCAAGATCGGGCAGGGTTGAACACTGAAGCTTTCTTT. Translation gives CASSQDRAGLNTEAFF.

The chain links TRBV5-1 to TRBJ2-3; TRBD2 matches at 13 bases. In germline, CDR1 is SGHRS, CDR2 YFSETQ. There are 15 residues in the CDR3. The V and J ends lost 5 bases and 7 bases, in that order; junction bases with no gene match: 7. CDR3 sequence reads: CASRAGTSGMNTQYF. For the CDR3, the DNA is TGCGCCAGCAGGGCCGGGACTAGCGGGATGAATACGCAGTATTTT.

This clone showed up just once. J is TRBJ2-7 and V is TRBV18; possible D gene TRBD2, 5 bases. The CDR3 consists of 14 residues. The germline V and J ends were trimmed by 3 bases and 0 bases, with 9 bases remaining between them. The V gene's germline CDR1 is KGHSH and CDR2 LQKENI. The CDR3 spells CASSPGNPSYEQYF. The DNA of the CDR3 is TGTGCCAGCTCACCCGGGAATCCCTCCTACGAGCAGTACTTC. Drawing the rest from reference TRBV18 and TRBJ2-7, the complete variable domain is NAGVMQNPRHLVRRRGQEARLRCSPMKGHSHVYWYRQLPEEGLKFMVYLQKENIIDESGMPKERFSAEFPKEGPSILRIQQVVRGDSAAYFCASSPGNPSYEQYFGPGTRLTVT.

The chain is built from TRBV6-6 and TRBJ2-1, with 7 bases aligning to TRBD2. After removal of 0 bases from V and 8 bases from J, the junction contained 7 bases not matched to a gene. Germline lookup yields CDR1 MNHNY and CDR2 SVGAGI (reference sequence). This CDR3 spans 15 amino acids. The chain's CDR3 is CASSYSAGVWDEQFF. In nucleotides, the CDR3 is TGTGCCAGCAGTTACTCCGCGGGAGTCTGGGATGAGCAGTTCTTC.

This clone came up a few times. The chain recombines TRBV14 with TRBJ2-7, with 9 nucleotides matching TRBD1. The V segment lost 6 bases and the J segment 4 bases; nucleotides outside the gene matches: 7. CDR1 is SGHDN, CDR2 FVKESK, per germline. The CDR3 is made up of 14 amino acids. CDR3 DNA sequence: TGTGCCAGCAGAAGGGGACAGGGTAATTACGAGCAGTACTTC. This translates into CASRRGQGNYEQYF.

V and J are TRBV7-2 and TRBJ1-3; D is perhaps TRBD1 (5 bases). The V gene's germline CDR1 is SGHTA and CDR2 FQGNSA. Trimming stripped 3 bases from V and 4 bases from J, with 13 bases between. This CDR3 has 15 residues. The CDR3 DNA reads TGTGCCAGCAGCTTGGGGCCGAACTCGGGAAACACCATATATTTT. It encodes CASSLGPNSGNTIYF. Full variable domain (remainder filled in from reference TRBV7-2 and TRBJ1-3): GAGVSQSPSNKVTEKGKDVELRCDPISGHTALYWYRQSLGQGLEFLIYFQGNSAPDKSGLPSDRFSAERTGGSVSTLTIQRTQQEDSAVYLCASSLGPNSGNTIYFGEGSWLTVV.

The chain recombines TRBV15 with TRBJ2-7; 7 nucleotides align to TRBD1. The germline V gene has CDR1 LNHNV and CDR2 YYDKDF (reference sequence). Losses at the gene ends were 5 bases for V and 6 bases for J; bases not matched to a gene: 10. The CDR3 is made up of 14 amino acids. This CDR3 is CATSPDRVLVEQYF. The CDR3 region has the DNA TGTGCCACCAGCCCCGACAGGGTATTAGTCGAGCAGTACTTC.